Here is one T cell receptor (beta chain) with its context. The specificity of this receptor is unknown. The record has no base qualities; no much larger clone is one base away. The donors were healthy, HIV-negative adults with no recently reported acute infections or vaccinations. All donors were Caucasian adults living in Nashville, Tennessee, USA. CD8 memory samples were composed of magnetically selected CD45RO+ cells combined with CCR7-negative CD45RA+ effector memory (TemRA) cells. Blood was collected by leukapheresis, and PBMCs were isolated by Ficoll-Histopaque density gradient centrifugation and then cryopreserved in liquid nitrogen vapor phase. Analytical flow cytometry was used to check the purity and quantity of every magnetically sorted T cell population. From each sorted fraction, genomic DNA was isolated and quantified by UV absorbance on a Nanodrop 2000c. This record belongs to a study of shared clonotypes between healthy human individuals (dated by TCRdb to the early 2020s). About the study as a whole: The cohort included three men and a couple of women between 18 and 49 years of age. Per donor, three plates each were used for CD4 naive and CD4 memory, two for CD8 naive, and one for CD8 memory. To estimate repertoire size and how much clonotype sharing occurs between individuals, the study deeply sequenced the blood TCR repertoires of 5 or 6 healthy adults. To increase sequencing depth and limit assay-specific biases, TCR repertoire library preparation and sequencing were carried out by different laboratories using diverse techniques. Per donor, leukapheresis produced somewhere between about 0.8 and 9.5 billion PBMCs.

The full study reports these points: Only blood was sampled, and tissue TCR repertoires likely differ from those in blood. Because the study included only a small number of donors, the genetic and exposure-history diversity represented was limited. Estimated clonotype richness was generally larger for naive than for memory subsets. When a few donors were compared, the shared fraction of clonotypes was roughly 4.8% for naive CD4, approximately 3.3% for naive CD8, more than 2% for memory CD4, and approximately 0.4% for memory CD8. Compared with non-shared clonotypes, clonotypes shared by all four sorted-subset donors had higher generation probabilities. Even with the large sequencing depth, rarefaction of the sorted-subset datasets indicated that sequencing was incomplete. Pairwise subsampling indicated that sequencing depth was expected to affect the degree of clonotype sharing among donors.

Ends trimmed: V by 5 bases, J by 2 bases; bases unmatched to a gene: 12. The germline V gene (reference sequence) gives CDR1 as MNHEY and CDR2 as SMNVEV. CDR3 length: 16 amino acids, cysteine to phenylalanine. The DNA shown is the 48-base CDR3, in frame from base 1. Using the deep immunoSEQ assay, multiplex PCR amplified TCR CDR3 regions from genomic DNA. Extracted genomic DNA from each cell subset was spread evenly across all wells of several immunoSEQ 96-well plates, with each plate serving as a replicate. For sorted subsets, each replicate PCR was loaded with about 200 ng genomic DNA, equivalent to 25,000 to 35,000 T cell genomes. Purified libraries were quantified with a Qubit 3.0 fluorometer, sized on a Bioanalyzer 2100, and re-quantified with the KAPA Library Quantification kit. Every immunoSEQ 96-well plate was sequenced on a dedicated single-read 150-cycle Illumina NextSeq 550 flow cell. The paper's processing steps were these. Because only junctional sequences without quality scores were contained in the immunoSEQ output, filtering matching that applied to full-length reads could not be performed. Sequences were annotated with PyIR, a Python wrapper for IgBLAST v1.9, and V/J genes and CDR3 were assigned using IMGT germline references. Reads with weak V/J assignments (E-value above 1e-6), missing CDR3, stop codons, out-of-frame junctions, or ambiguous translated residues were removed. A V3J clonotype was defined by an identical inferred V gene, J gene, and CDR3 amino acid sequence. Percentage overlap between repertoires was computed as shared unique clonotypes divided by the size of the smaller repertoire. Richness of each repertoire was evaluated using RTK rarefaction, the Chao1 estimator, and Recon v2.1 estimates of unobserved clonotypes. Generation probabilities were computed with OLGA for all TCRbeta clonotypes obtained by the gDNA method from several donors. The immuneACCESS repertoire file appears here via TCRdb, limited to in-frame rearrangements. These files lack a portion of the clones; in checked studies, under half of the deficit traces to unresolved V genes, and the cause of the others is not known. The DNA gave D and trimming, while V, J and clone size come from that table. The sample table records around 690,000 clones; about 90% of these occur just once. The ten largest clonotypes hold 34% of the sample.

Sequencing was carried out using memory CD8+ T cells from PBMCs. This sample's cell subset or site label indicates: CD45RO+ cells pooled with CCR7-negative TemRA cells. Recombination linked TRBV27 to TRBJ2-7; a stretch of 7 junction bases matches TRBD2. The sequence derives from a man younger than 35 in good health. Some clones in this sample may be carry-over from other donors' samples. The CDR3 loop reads CASSTLLPSGTYEQYF. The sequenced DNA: TGTGCCAGCAGTACTCTCCTGCCTAGCGGTACCTACGAGCAGTACTTC.